This T cell receptor beta chain was sequenced during a study of T cell responses to AZD1222 COVID-19 vaccine. Libraries were prepared by immunoSEQ multiplex PCR; TCRdb keeps only in-frame clonotypes and omits some of them. Seen here are 150,000 to 180,000 clones, 85% to 90% observed once, and the top ten hold 5.5%. CDR1 and CDR2 from the germline V gene are SGHVS and FQNEAQ. Trimming cost V 3 bases and J 4 bases, with 9 bases left between them. The CDR3 length is 13 residues. The study, taken as a whole, reports: Spike was spanned by vaccine-associated CD4 TCRs, which were dominant at 160-218 and 743-854. Repertoires were obtained only post-peak T cell response. Reportedly, close to half of spike-specific TCRs are directed against unmutated variant regions.

This clone was counted a single time. Its antigen is unidentified. This receptor was taken from an adult in good health. The chain links TRBV7-8 to TRBJ1-1; perhaps TRBD1 as D (6 bases). The material was peripheral blood, obtained on day 0 of MenACWY control vaccination. CDR3: CASSFLGATEAFF. As DNA, the CDR3 is TGTGCCAGCAGCTTTTTGGGGGCCACTGAAGCTTTCTTT.